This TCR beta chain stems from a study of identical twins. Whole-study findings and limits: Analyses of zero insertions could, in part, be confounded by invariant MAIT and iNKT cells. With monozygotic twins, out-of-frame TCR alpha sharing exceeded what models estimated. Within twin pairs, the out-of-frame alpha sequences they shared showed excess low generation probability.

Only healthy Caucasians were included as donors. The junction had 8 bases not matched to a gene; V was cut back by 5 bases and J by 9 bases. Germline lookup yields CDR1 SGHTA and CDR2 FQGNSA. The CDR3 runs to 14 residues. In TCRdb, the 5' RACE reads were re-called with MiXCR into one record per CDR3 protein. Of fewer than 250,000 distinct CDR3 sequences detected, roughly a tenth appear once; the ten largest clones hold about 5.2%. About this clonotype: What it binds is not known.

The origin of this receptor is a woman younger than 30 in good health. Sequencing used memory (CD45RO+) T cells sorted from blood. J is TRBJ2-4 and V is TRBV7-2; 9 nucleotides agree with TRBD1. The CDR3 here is CASSPQGARSIQYF. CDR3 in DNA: TGTGCCAGCAGCCCACAGGGGGCCCGCAGCATTCAGTACTTC.